These 17 T cell receptor beta chains were sequenced from one sample in a study of T-cell memory formation after mild COVID-19 (dated by TCRdb to about 2021). Library construction relied on 5' RACE. This sample was sequenced with an Illumina NovaSeq 6000. TCRdb reran the public reads through fastp at Q25 and MiXCR, keeping productive beta chains. Records with the same CDR3 protein are collapsed into one entry carrying the most frequent genes and DNA. The sample table records 250,000 or so distinct CDR3 sequences; around a tenth of these occur just once. The ten largest clones represent 22% of the sample. The sequencing sample was made of PBMCs or a T cell subset sorted from them (not recorded which). These receptors were obtained from a man between 18 and 35 years old who had mild COVID-19 (a few samples of this study predate the infection). The sample titles of this study are shuffled in the database, so cell type and time point are left out; the donor was told from shared clones.

The chain recombines TRBV29-1 with TRBJ2-7; D not certain. CDR3 length: 10 amino acids. The germline CDR1 and CDR2 sequences are SQVTM and ANQGSEA. The V gene lost 6 bases and the J gene lost 3 bases, with 6 bases spanning the gap. The DNA for the CDR3 is TGCAGCGTGTTTTACTACGAGCAGTACTTC. This gives the protein CSVFYYEQYF.

This CDR3 is CASSTQTGAGPDTQYF. The CDR3 nucleotides read TGCGCCAGCAGCACCCAGACAGGGGCCGGGCCAGATACGCAGTATTTT. The chain links TRBV5-1 to TRBJ2-3, with 8 bases that match TRBD1. The germline V gene encodes CDR1 SGHRS and CDR2 YFSETQ. The CDR3 extends over 16 amino acids. Trimming cost V 4 bases and J 4 bases; bases outside gene matches: 11.

This chain links TRBV5-1 with TRBJ2-7; TRBD1 is a possible D gene (5 bases). Trimming shortened V by 3 bases and J by 5 bases, and 15 bases separated the two germline ends. Germline assignment: CDR1 SGHRS and CDR2 YFSETQ. The CDR3 has 14 residues. The CDR3 spells CASSSSRQTDEQYV. The CDR3 DNA sequence: TGCGCCAGCAGCTCCTCCCGACAGACGGACGAGCAGTACGTC.

This clonotype was picked up a small number of times. The chain carries TRBV4-1 and TRBJ1-1; tentatively, D is TRBD1 (5 bases). V lost 5 bases and J lost 7, with 17 bases in between. The germline V gene encodes CDR1 MGHRA and CDR2 YSYEKL. The CDR3 is made up of 14 amino acids. This chain's CDR3 is CASSYSEGQSEAFF. The CDR3 coding sequence is TGCGCCAGCAGCTATTCAGAGGGGCAAAGTGAAGCTTTCTTT.

The chain carries TRBV19 and TRBJ1-3; TRBD1 is a possible D gene (5 bases). Per the germline V gene, CDR1 is LNHDA and CDR2 is SQIVND (reference sequence). The CDR3 contains 15 residues. V dropped 5 bases and J dropped 4 bases, with 15 bases sitting between them. CDR3 sequence: CASSALGDYGNTIYF. In DNA, the CDR3 is TGTGCCAGTAGTGCCCTGGGGGATTACGGAAACACCATATATTTT.

This clonotype has more than one count but fewer than ten. CDR3 region: CASSHRTAYEQYF. CDR3 bases: TGTGCCAGCAGCCACAGGACAGCCTACGAGCAGTACTTC. V gene TRBV3-1 combines with J gene TRBJ2-7, with D tentatively TRBD1 (6 bases). CDR1 and CDR2 from the germline V gene are LGHDT and YNNKEL (reference sequence). V shed 3 bases and J shed 2 bases, with 8 bases lying between them. The CDR3 totals 13 residues.

J is TRBJ1-2 and V is TRBV6-5, with D possibly being TRBD1 (5 bases). The CDR3 covers 16 residues. The V gene's germline CDR1 is MNHEY and CDR2 SVGAGI. V lost 6 bases, J lost 6 bases, and 23 bases lay in between. The CDR3 DNA sequence: TGTGCCAGCAGGATCCGGGACGGCCCAGGAGTGGATGGCTACACCTTC. Protein product: CASRIRDGPGVDGYTF.

This clonotype was counted between two and nine times. This sequence joins TRBV11-2 and TRBJ2-1; TRBD2 aligns across 10 bases. CDR1 is SGHAT, CDR2 FQNNGV, per germline. J was trimmed by 9 bases and V by 0 bases; bases with no gene match: 8. The CDR3 length is 16 residues. The CDR3 coding sequence is TGTGCCAGCAGCTTAGATCGCTGGACTAGCGGCCTTGAGCAGTTCTTC. As protein: CASSLDRWTSGLEQFF.

This clonotype was seen ten or more times. This chain connects TRBV7-9 to TRBJ2-7; TRBD1 aligns across 9 bases. V shed 5 bases and J 5 bases; nucleotides not matched to a gene: 1. The length of the CDR3 is 12 residues. Germline lookup yields CDR1 SEHNR and CDR2 FQNEAQ (reference sequence). The CDR3 spells CASSRTGDEQYF. Written as DNA, the CDR3 is TGTGCCAGCAGCCGGACAGGGGACGAGCAGTACTTC.

This clonotype has ten or more counts. The J gene is TRBJ1-2, the V gene TRBV6-4, with a weak D call TRBD1 (6 bases). Looked up from germline, CDR1 is MRHNA and CDR2 is SNTAGT. Trimming took off 4 bases at V and 8 bases at J, with 14 bases between the two ends. The CDR3 consists of 13 residues. CDR3 nucleotide sequence: TGTGCCAGCAGTGGTCGGGAGGGGGAAGGCTACACCTTC. Translating gives CASSGREGEGYTF.

The chain is built from TRBV7-2 and TRBJ2-5; a possible D gene is TRBD2 (6 bases). CDR3 size: 16 residues. Per germline, CDR1 SGHTA and CDR2 FQGNSA. The germline V and J ends were trimmed by 2 bases and 3 bases, with 16 bases remaining between them. This chain's CDR3 is CASSLRAGGAEETQYF. CDR3 DNA: TGTGCCAGCAGCTTAAGAGCTGGCGGGGCGGAAGAGACCCAGTACTTC. Variable domain in full (rest from reference TRBV7-2 and TRBJ2-5): GAGVSQSPSNKVTEKGKDVELRCDPISGHTALYWYRQSLGQGLEFLIYFQGNSAPDKSGLPSDRFSAERTGGSVSTLTIQRTQQEDSAVYLCASSLRAGGAEETQYFGPGTRLLVL.

The chain combines TRBV19 with TRBJ1-2; D possibly corresponds to TRBD1 (5 bases). V lost 7 bases to trimming and J lost 2 bases, with 11 bases between them. Per germline, CDR1 LNHDA and CDR2 SQIVND (reference sequence). The CDR3 is 13 amino acids. The CDR3 is CASTGQGNYGYTF. The CDR3 DNA sequence: TGTGCCAGTACCGGCCAGGGAAACTATGGCTACACCTTC.

This clonotype has a count of ten or more. V gene TRBV12-3 or TRBV12-4 combines with J gene TRBJ1-3, with unresolved D. Trimming took 2 bases from V and 4 from J, leaving 6 bases between them. The CDR3 contains 13 residues. The chain's CDR3 is CASSLSSGNTIYF. CDR3 DNA sequence: TGTGCCAGCAGTTTATCAAGCGGAAACACCATATATTTT.

This clonotype turned up a few times. The chain carries TRBV24-1 and TRBJ2-2; D ambiguous. The CDR3 is 16 amino acids. Deletions cut 2 bases from V and 0 bases from J, with 9 bases between. CDR1 and CDR2 from the germline V gene are KGHDR and SFDVKD. The CDR3 sequence is CATSDSTTANTGELFF. The CDR3 DNA sequence: TGTGCCACCAGTGATTCAACGACGGCGAACACCGGGGAGCTGTTTTTT.

This clonotype was observed at least ten times. The CDR3 region is CASTYGGQGSNQPQHF. The CDR3 bases are TGTGCCAGCACCTATGGAGGACAGGGAAGCAATCAGCCCCAGCATTTT. The chain combines TRBV6-2 or TRBV6-3 with TRBJ1-5; 8 bases line up with TRBD1. The V and J ends lost 7 bases and 1 base, in that order; junction bases with no gene match: 9. Germline CDR1 is MNHEY and CDR2 is SVGEGT. The CDR3 is 16 residues long.

V gene TRBV25-1 combines with J gene TRBJ2-2, with D uncertain. The germline V and J ends were trimmed by 4 bases and 2 bases, with 8 bases remaining between them. This CDR3 contains 14 residues. Germline CDR1 MGHDK, CDR2 SYGVNS. The CDR3 nucleotides are TGTGCCAGCAGTGGTGCCGGTAACACCGGGGAGCTGTTTTTT. Protein product: CASSGAGNTGELFF.

This clonotype was seen ten or more times. The chain is built from TRBV6-1 and TRBJ2-7; 8 positions match TRBD1. V trimming: 6 bases; J trimming: 3 bases; junction bases outside the gene matches: 7. Germline assignment: CDR1 MNHNS and CDR2 SASEGT. This CDR3 is built from 14 residues. The DNA of the CDR3 is TGTGCCAGCAGCAGGGGGCAATTCTTCTACGAGCAGTACGTC. Translation: CASSRGQFFYEQYV.